This T cell receptor beta chain was recovered during a study of blood T cells in healthy people across ages. The study's findings and limits: Underestimates were what the diversity estimates from one million T cells were considered to be. No one knew whether donors had CMV, which possibly confounded expanded clonotype changes.

The CDR3 has 14 residues. V gave up 0 bases and J gave up 6 bases, with 11 bases separating them. Germline V gives CDR1 LGHNA, CDR2 YSLEER. The authors ran a second PCR of 7 to 11 cycles using a sample-barcoded 5' primer and a J-beta primer mix. MiXCR was run by TCRdb on the 5' RACE reads, yielding one entry per CDR3 protein. The sample shows about 580,000 distinct CDR3 sequences, roughly 48% of them seen only once. Turning to this clonotype: Its antigen is still unknown.

The rearrangement links TRBV4-3 to TRBJ1-2; D ambiguous. The source of this sequence is a man at least 80 years old in good health. The sample consisted of blood. Written as DNA, the CDR3 is TGCGCCAGCAGCCAAGAGGCCAGAAAGCATGGCTACACCTTC. Protein product: CASSQEARKHGYTF.